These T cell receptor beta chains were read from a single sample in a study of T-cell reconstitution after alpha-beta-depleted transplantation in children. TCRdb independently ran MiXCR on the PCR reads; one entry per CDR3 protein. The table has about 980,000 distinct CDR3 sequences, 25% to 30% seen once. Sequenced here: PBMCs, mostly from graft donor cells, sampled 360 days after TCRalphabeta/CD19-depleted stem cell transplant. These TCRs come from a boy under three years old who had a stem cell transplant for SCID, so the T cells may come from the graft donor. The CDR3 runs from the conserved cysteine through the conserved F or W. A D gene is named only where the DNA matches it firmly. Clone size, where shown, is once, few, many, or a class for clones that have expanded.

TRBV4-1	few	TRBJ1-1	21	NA	TGCGCCAGCAGCCAAGATAACTCGGCAGGGCTGGTCAAAAGGAGGAACACTGAAGCTTTCTTT	CASSQDNSAGLVKRRNTEAFF
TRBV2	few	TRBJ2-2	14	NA	TGTGCCAGCAGGTCGGAAGCGAACACCGGGGAGCTGTTTTTT	CASRSEANTGELFF
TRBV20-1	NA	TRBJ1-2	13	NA	TGCAGTGCTAGTTCAGGAGGGGCCTATGGCTACACCTTC	CSASSGGAYGYTF
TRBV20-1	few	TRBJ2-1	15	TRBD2	TGCAGTGCCCGAAGTCCAGGGACTAGCGAGGATGAGCAGTTCTTC	CSARSPGTSEDEQFF
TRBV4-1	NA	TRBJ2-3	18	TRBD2	TGCGCCAGCAGCCTCAAGGGCCTAGCGGGGGGACGCACAGATACGCAGTATTTT	CASSLKGLAGGRTDTQYF
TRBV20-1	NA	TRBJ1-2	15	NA	TGCAGTGCTCCCCCCGGGGCTGACCACCACTATGGCTACACCTTC	CSAPPGADHHYGYTF
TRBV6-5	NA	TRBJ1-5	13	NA	TGTGCCAGCAGTAACAGGGACCTGAGAGCCCAGCATTTT	CASSNRDLRAQHF
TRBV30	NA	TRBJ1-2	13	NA	TGTGCCTGGAGTGTACTGGTCGTAGGGGGCTACACCTTC	CAWSVLVVGGYTF
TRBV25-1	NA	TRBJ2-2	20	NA	TGTGCCAGCAGTGAGGGTTTAAGCGAGCGGAAAAACGCGAACACCGGGGAGCTGTTTTTT	CASSEGLSERKNANTGELFF
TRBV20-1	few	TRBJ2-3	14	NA	TGCAGTGCTAGAGTCCTCCCACGCACAGATACGCAGTATTTT	CSARVLPRTDTQYF
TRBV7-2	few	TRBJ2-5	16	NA	TGTGCCAGCAGCGACCAACCCCGAATCGTTCAAGAGACCCAGTACTTC	CASSDQPRIVQETQYF
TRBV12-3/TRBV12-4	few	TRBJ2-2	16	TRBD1	TGTGCCAGCAGTTCAACAGGGGGCGTATTAACCGGGGAGCTGTTTTTT	CASSSTGGVLTGELFF
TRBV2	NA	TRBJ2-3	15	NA	TGTGCCAGCAGGGGACGTCTGCATCGGGCAGATACGCAGTATTTT	CASRGRLHRADTQYF
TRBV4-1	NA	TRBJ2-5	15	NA	TGCGCCAGCAGCCAATCCCAGGGATCCGGGCGGACCCAGTACTTC	CASSQSQGSGRTQYF
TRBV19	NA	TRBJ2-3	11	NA	TGTGCCAGTAGTATCCAGGGTACGCAGTATTTT	CASSIQGTQYF
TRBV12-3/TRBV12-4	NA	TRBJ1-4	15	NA	TGTGCCAGCAGTCTTCCGGGAACAACTAATGAAAAACTGTTTTTT	CASSLPGTTNEKLFF
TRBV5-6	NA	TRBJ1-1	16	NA	TGTGCCAGCAGCTTGTATATGCGGACGGTTAACACTGAAGCTTTCTTT	CASSLYMRTVNTEAFF
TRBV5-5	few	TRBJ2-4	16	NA	TGTGCCAGCAGCTTTGACAGTGTTCTAGCCAAAAACATTCAGTACTTC	CASSFDSVLAKNIQYF
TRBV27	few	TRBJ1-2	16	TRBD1	TGTGCCAGCAGTTTAGGAGCCGGGACAGTGAGCTATGGCTACACCTTC	CASSLGAGTVSYGYTF
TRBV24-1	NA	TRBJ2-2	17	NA	TGTGCCACCAGTGATCACAACGCGGTCGAAAGGGGCGGGGAGCTGTTTTTT	CATSDHNAVERGGELFF
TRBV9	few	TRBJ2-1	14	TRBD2	TGTGCCAGCAGCGATACGGGGGGTGAGAATGAGCAGTTCTTC	CASSDTGGENEQFF
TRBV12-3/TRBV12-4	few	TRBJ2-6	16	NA	TGTGCCAGCAGTTTAGCTTGGAGGGCTGGGGCCAACGTCCTGACTTTC	CASSLAWRAGANVLTF
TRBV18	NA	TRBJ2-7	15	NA	TGTGCCAGCTCACCCCAGGGACCGGCTTCCTACGAGCAGTACTTC	CASSPQGPASYEQYF
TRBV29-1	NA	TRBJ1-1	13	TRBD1	TGCAGCGTTAAGTTCGGGACAGGGGTTTGGGTTTTCTTT	CSVKFGTGVWVFF
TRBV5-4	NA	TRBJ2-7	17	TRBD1	TGTGCCAGCAGCTTCGGAATAGGGACAGACAGCTCCTACGAGCAGTACTTC	CASSFGIGTDSSYEQYF
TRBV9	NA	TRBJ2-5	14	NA	TGTGCCAGCAGCCCTTCGGACGGAAGGGAGATCCAGTACTTC	CASSPSDGREIQYF
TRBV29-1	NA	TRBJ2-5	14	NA	TGCAGCGTTGGCCCGACAATTTTCAGGGAGACCCAGTACTTC	CSVGPTIFRETQYF
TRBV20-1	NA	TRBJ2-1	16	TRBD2	TGCAGTGCTAGAGATGGGGGGGGAGGGCCCTACAATGAGCAGTTCTTC	CSARDGGGGPYNEQFF
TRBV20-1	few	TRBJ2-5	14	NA	TGCAGTCCCAGAAGGAGAGGGGCACCAGAGACCCAGTACTTC	CSPRRRGAPETQYF
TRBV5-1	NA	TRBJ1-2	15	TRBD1	TGCGCCAGCAGCTTGGAGGGACAGGCGGCTTCTGGCTACACCTTC	CASSLEGQAASGYTF
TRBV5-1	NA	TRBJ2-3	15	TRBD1	TGCGCCAGCAGCTTCACAGGGGTTGGCACAGATACGCAGTATTTT	CASSFTGVGTDTQYF
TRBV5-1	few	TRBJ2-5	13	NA	TGCGCCAGCAGCCCGATTGTTGGGCAGACCCAGTACTTC	CASSPIVGQTQYF
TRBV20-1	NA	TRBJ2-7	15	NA	TGCAGTGCTAGAGCCCTCCAGGACAGCTCCTACGAGCAGTACTTC	CSARALQDSSYEQYF
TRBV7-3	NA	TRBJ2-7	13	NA	TGTGCCAGCAGCGCTATTCACAGGGCCGAGCAGTACTTC	CASSAIHRAEQYF
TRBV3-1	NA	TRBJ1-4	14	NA	TGTGCCAGCAGCTATCGTCCGGTGGGGGAAAAACTGTTTTTT	CASSYRPVGEKLFF
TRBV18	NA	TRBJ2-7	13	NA	TGTGCCAGCTCACCGGTCGCTGCCTACGAGCAGTACTTC	CASSPVAAYEQYF
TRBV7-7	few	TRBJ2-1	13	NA	TGTGCCAGCAGCTTAGTTGAAGTCGGTGAGCAGTTCTTC	CASSLVEVGEQFF
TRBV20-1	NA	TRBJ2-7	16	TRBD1	TGCTGTGCTAGACTACCGGGACAGGGGAGTTCCTACGAGCAGTACTTC	CCARLPGQGSSYEQYF
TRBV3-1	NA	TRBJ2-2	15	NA	TGTGCCAGCAGCCAAGCACGGGGGCGGACCGGGGAGCTGTTTTTT	CASSQARGRTGELFF
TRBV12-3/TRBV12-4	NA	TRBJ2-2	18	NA	TGTGCCAGCACCTTAAATGAGGGACGGAGAGCTGGAACCGGGGAGCTGTTTTTT	CASTLNEGRRAGTGELFF
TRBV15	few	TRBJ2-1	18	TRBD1	TGTGCCACCAGCAGAGATCCCCCGGACAGGGAGTCCTACAATGAGCAGTTCTTC	CATSRDPPDRESYNEQFF
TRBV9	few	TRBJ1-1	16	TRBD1	TGTGCCAGCAGCGCCATTGGGGGGGACAGCTACACTGAAGCTTTCTTT	CASSAIGGDSYTEAFF
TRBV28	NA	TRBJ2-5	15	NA	TGTGCCAGCAAAGGATCAGGGGTTCTACAGGAGACCCAGTACTTC	CASKGSGVLQETQYF